A selection of T cell receptor beta chains follows, all from one sample in a study of T-cell memory formation after mild COVID-19. Using its own MiXCR run on the 5' RACE reads, TCRdb lists one record per CDR3 protein. The data contain around 340,000 distinct CDR3 sequences, 13% to 15% of them singletons. Sequencing used PBMCs or a T cell subset sorted from them (not recorded which). The receptors here all came from a man younger than 30 who had mild COVID-19 (a few samples of this study predate the infection). Cell type and time point are not known. Both conserved end residues are part of each CDR3. Each record gives: D gene, V gene, clone size, J gene, CDR3 protein, CDR3 DNA. The D gene is left open where the match is weak. Size tells how often a clone was seen (once, few, many) or the class of an expanded clone, and some rows leave it out.

NA	TRBV19	few	TRBJ2-5	CASRVPSGETQYF	TGTGCCAGCAGGGTTCCCAGCGGGGAGACCCAGTACTTC
TRBD2	TRBV29-1	NA	TRBJ2-3	CSVEVLLAGDFGGTDTQYF	TGCAGCGTTGAAGTCCTACTAGCGGGGGATTTTGGGGGCACAGATACGCAGTATTTT
NA	TRBV20-1	NA	TRBJ1-1	CSALRGEGTEAFF	TGCAGTGCCCTTCGAGGCGAAGGTACTGAAGCTTTCTTT
TRBD2	TRBV5-1	NA	TRBJ2-1	CASSDGTSGGVSSYNEQFF	TGCGCCAGCAGCGACGGGACTAGCGGGGGGGTTAGCTCCTACAATGAGCAGTTCTTC
TRBD1	TRBV4-1	many	TRBJ1-5	CASSQPQGEFDQPQHF	TGCGCCAGCAGCCAGCCACAGGGGGAATTTGATCAGCCCCAGCATTTT
NA	TRBV5-1	few	TRBJ2-1	CASSFAGPSNEQFF	TGCGCCAGCAGCTTCGCGGGGCCTAGCAATGAGCAGTTCTTC
NA	TRBV5-5	many	TRBJ2-7	CASSLVNYEQYF	TGTGCCAGCAGCTTGGTCAACTACGAGCAGTACTTC
NA	TRBV4-1	NA	TRBJ2-5	CASSQAHYQETQYF	TGCGCCAGCAGCCAAGCTCACTACCAAGAGACCCAGTACTTC
NA	TRBV6-6	NA	TRBJ2-3	CASSRGTTDTQYF	TGTGCCAGCAGTCGGGGAACGACAGATACGCAGTATTTT
NA	TRBV4-1	few	TRBJ1-5	CASSQRLDQPQHF	TGCGCCAGCAGCCAACGCCTGGATCAGCCCCAGCATTTT
TRBD2	TRBV7-2	few	TRBJ2-5	CASSISGGEKTQYF	TGTGCCAGCAGCATTAGCGGGGGGGAAAAGACCCAGTACTTC
NA	TRBV14	few	TRBJ2-5	CASSPGTAGETQYF	TGTGCCAGCAGCCCTGGGACAGCGGGGGAGACCCAGTACTTC
TRBD2	TRBV6-6	NA	TRBJ2-1	CASSYTPGSGGENEQFF	TGTGCCAGCAGTTATACCCCGGGTAGCGGGGGGGAAAATGAGCAGTTCTTC
NA	TRBV7-8	few	TRBJ2-4	CASSLSEEHIQYF	TGTGCCAGCAGCTTGTCTGAGGAACACATTCAGTACTTC
NA	TRBV4-3	few	TRBJ1-2	CASSHSRAGSGYTF	TGCGCCAGCAGCCATTCGAGGGCAGGGAGCGGCTACACCTTC
NA	TRBV20-1	NA	TRBJ1-2	CSARSRGAGYTF	TGCAGTGCTCGGTCCAGGGGCGCTGGCTACACCTTC
NA	TRBV6-5	few	TRBJ2-5	CASSSPWETQYF	TGTGCCAGCTCTTCACCGTGGGAGACCCAGTACTTC
TRBD1	TRBV4-1	few	TRBJ1-2	CASSQIQPRKDREIGGYTF	TGCGCCAGCAGCCAAATTCAGCCGCGAAAGGACAGGGAGATAGGCGGCTACACCTTC
TRBD1	TRBV7-6	NA	TRBJ2-1	CASTRQGKETQFF	TGTGCCAGCACCCGACAGGGAAAAGAGACCCAGTTCTTC
NA	TRBV20-1	few	TRBJ1-1	CSARSGGVGTEAFF	TGCAGTGCTAGAAGCGGGGGAGTGGGCACTGAAGCTTTCTTT
TRBD2	TRBV12-3/TRBV12-4	NA	TRBJ2-7	CASSQTSGAEYEQYF	TGTGCCAGCAGCCAGACTAGCGGGGCAGAGTACGAGCAGTACTTC
NA	TRBV27	NA	TRBJ1-5	CASSLSWGGQPQHF	TGTGCCAGCAGTTTAAGTTGGGGAGGCCAGCCCCAGCATTTT
NA	TRBV30	NA	TRBJ1-1	CAWSVRGGNTEAFF	TGTGCCTGGAGTGTACGAGGAGGGAACACTGAAGCTTTCTTT
NA	TRBV29-1	NA	TRBJ2-3	CSVETQSDTQYF	TGCAGCGTAGAAACACAGTCGGATACGCAGTATTTT
TRBD1	TRBV19	few	TRBJ1-5	CASSSGQGPVTFGNQPQHF	TGTGCCAGTAGTTCTGGACAGGGGCCGGTGACCTTTGGCAATCAGCCCCAGCATTTT
NA	TRBV30	many	TRBJ2-1	CAWMGQEYNEQFF	TGTGCCTGGATGGGTCAGGAATACAATGAGCAGTTCTTC
TRBD1	TRBV7-2	NA	TRBJ1-6	CASSPQGQGAGSPLHF	TGTGCCAGCAGCCCACAGGGACAGGGGGCGGGTTCACCCCTCCACTTT
NA	TRBV7-3	NA	TRBJ2-1	CASSPDIGTYNEQFF	TGTGCCAGCAGCCCAGACATAGGGACCTACAATGAGCAGTTCTTC
NA	TRBV3-1	few	TRBJ1-6	CASSQERGPLHF	TGTGCCAGCAGCCAAGAGAGGGGACCCCTCCACTTT
TRBD1	TRBV6-5	NA	TRBJ1-2	CASSSRDRGQRGYTF	TGTGCCAGCAGTTCCCGGGACAGGGGGCAACGTGGCTACACCTTC
TRBD2	TRBV5-4	NA	TRBJ2-5	CASSSETSVKTQYF	TGTGCCAGCAGCTCCGAGACTAGCGTAAAGACCCAGTACTTC
NA	TRBV6-2/TRBV6-3	few	TRBJ2-2	CASSPGRSTGELFF	TGTGCCAGCAGTCCCGGCCGGAGCACCGGGGAGCTGTTTTTT
NA	TRBV6-5	NA	TRBJ1-2	CASGHTINYGYTF	TGTGCCAGCGGCCACACTATTAACTATGGCTACACCTTC
NA	TRBV4-3	once	TRBJ1-1	CASSQTPGYTEAFF	TGCGCCAGCAGCCAAACGCCGGGGTACACTGAAGCTTTCTTT
NA	TRBV7-2	NA	TRBJ2-7	CASSFEGTYEQYF	TGTGCCAGCAGCTTTGAAGGGACCTACGAGCAGTACTTC
NA	TRBV19	NA	TRBJ1-5	CASSMWAYSNQPQHF	TGTGCCAGTAGTATGTGGGCTTATAGCAATCAGCCCCAGCATTTT
TRBD2	TRBV9	NA	TRBJ2-1	CASSPPRGDYNEQFF	TGTGCCAGCAGCCCTCCTCGGGGGGACTACAATGAGCAGTTCTTC
TRBD1	TRBV7-2	few	TRBJ1-1	CASSEGPGGLDTEAFF	TGTGCCAGCAGCGAAGGGCCAGGGGGCTTGGACACTGAAGCTTTCTTT
TRBD1	TRBV7-6	few	TRBJ1-2	CASSSPGQGSGGYTF	TGTGCCAGCAGCTCACCGGGACAGGGTTCCGGTGGCTACACCTTC
NA	TRBV6-6	few	TRBJ2-3	CASIKTPSTDTQYF	TGTGCCAGCATCAAGACACCTAGCACAGATACGCAGTATTTT